This T cell receptor (beta chain) was sequenced during a study of vaccination and CD4 T cells after COVID-19. Treatment meaning: roughly 11-day PBMC culture with coronavirus spike peptide pools or control peptides (ViraFEST assay). This CDR3 contains 12 residues. The V end lost 6 bases, the J end lost 3 bases, and 8 bases lay between the germline ends. Germline V gene data show CDR1 as DFQATT and CDR2 as SNEGSKA (reference sequence). This clonotype showed up just once. No antigen is known for it. Sequenced with the Oncomine TCR Beta short-read assay was DNA taken from cultured CD4+ T cells. TCRdb fed the PCR reads into MiXCR, producing one record per CDR3 protein. Here the sample spans more than 9,500 distinct CDR3 sequences, around 53% being singletons.

Input material: CD4+ T cells from blood, cultured in vitro. The chain is built from TRBV20-1 and TRBJ1-4; D uncertain. The sequence was collected from a human donor who had recovered from COVID-19. In nucleotides, the CDR3 is TGCAGTGCCATACTCTCTAATGAAAAACTGTTTTTT. Translating gives CSAILSNEKLFF.